The TCR beta chain described here comes from a study of blood T cells in healthy people across ages. The individuals who served as donors were healthy Caucasians living in Russia, aged about 6 to 100. Primers used in a second PCR of roughly 7 to 12 cycles were a sample-barcoded 5' primer and a J-beta primer mix. Every single cDNA molecule received a tag from a template-switch adaptor with 12 random nucleotides. TCRdb re-analysed the 5' RACE reads in MiXCR, keeping a single row per CDR3 protein. The repertoire holds over 600,000 distinct CDR3 sequences, about 42% seen once, with less than 20% in the top ten. A word on this clonotype: As yet, its antigen is unknown.

Whole-study results and caveats: Because sorting was not performed, PBMCs prevented conclusive naive versus antigen-experienced comparison. Aged donors had fewer naive CD4+ cells and lower diversity than long-lived donors.

This CDR3 region has 17 residues. V was cut by 0 bases and J by 0 bases, with 15 bases left in between. Germline V gene sequence: CDR1 SGHRS, CDR2 YFSETQ. The origin of this receptor is a man older than 75 in good health. V usage is TRBV5-1 and J usage is TRBJ1-1; D ambiguous. Sample: blood. CDR3 in DNA: TGCGCCAGCAGCTTGGTGGCAGGCTACCTAATGAACACTGAAGCTTTCTTT. This codes for CASSLVAGYLMNTEAFF.